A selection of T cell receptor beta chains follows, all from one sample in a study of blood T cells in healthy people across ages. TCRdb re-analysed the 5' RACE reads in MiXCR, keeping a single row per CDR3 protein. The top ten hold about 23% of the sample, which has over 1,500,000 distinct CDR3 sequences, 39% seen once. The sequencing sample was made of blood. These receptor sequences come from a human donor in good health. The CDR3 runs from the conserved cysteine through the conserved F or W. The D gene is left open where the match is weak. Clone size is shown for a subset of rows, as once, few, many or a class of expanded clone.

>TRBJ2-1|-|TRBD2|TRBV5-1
TGCGCCAGCAGCTTGACCGGCCGTCTAGCGGGGGGTCGGAATGAGCAGTTCTTC
CASSLTGRLAGGRNEQFF
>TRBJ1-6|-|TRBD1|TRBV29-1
TGCAGCGTTGAAGTCCCCGGAGAGACAGGGTGGTCACCCCTCCACTTT
CSVEVPGETGWSPLHF
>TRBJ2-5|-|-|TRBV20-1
TGCAGTGCTAGACCCCGACTAGTGGGAAAAGAGACCCAGTACTTC
CSARPRLVGKETQYF
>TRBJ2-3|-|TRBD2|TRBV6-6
TGTGCCAGCCACACTAGCGGGGGGAACACAGATACGCAGTATTTT
CASHTSGGNTDTQYF
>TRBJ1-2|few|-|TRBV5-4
TGTGCCAGCAGCTCTCAGGAAAATGGCTACACCTTC
CASSSQENGYTF
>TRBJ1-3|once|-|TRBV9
TGTGCCAGCATTGGACAGTCCGGAAACACCATATATTTT
CASIGQSGNTIYF
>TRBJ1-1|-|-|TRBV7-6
TGTGCCAGCAGCTTAGGCGGGGGTGTCATGGGGAACACTGAAGCTTTCTTT
CASSLGGGVMGNTEAFF
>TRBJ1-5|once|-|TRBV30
TGTGCCTGGAGTCGACAGATAGATCAGCCCCAGCATTTT
CAWSRQIDQPQHF
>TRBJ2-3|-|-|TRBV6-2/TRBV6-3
TGTGCCAGCACGACGACGGGGGATACGCAGTATTTT
CASTTTGDTQYF
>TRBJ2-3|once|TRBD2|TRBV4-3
TGCGCCAGCAGCCCGCGACTAGCGGGGGGGCTAAATACGCAGTATTTT
CASSPRLAGGLNTQYF
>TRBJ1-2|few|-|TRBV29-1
TGCAGCGTTGAAGGGACAGCGGACGAAGTCGGGGGCTACACCTTC
CSVEGTADEVGGYTF
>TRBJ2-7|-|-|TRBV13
TGTGCCAGCAGCCCCCGAGGGTGGCACGAGCAGTACTTC
CASSPRGWHEQYF
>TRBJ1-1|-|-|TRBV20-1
TGCAGTGCCAAACCTGGGAACACTGAAGCTTTCTTT
CSAKPGNTEAFF
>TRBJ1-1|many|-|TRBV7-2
TGTGCCAGCAGCTTAGGCCCGGCGAACACTGAAGCTTTCTTT
CASSLGPANTEAFF
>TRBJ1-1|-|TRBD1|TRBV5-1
TGCGCCAGCAGCCCCGGGGACAGGGTGAACACTGAAGCTTTCTTT
CASSPGDRVNTEAFF
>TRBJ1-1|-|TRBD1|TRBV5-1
TGCGCCAGCAGCCGGAGGGACAGATCCTACACTGAAGCTTTCTTT
CASSRRDRSYTEAFF
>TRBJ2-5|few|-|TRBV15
TGTGCCACCAGCAGAGATCCCGGAATTGAGACCCAGTACTTC
CATSRDPGIETQYF
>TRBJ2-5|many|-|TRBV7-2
TGTGCCAGCAGCTTAGCGGGGACGGAGACCCAGTACTTC
CASSLAGTETQYF
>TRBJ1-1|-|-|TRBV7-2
TGTGCCAGCAGCTTAGACTTGGGCGGTTTCACTGAAGCTTTCTTT
CASSLDLGGFTEAFF
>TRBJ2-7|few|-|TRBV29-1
TGCAGCGTTGTGGTGACAGAGTTCTACGAGCAGTACTTC
CSVVVTEFYEQYF
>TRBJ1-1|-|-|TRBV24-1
TGTGCCACCAAGGGGGTGAACACTGAAGCTTTCTTT
CATKGVNTEAFF
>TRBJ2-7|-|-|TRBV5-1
TGCGCCAGCAGCTTGAATGGACAGTCAACCTACGAGCAGTACTTC
CASSLNGQSTYEQYF
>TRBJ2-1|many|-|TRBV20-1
TGCAGTGCTAGATCTTACGGCCGGGGGCTCTACAATGAGCAGTTCTTC
CSARSYGRGLYNEQFF
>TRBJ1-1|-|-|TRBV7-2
TGTGCCAGCAGCTTTGGCCCGCTAAGGGGTAACACTGAAGCTTTCTTT
CASSFGPLRGNTEAFF
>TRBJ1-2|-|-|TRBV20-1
TGCAGTGCTAGAGAGGCAGGGACCTGGGGCTACACCTTC
CSAREAGTWGYTF
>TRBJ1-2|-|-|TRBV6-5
TGTGCCAGCAGTTACTCAGGACGGGACTTCACCTTC
CASSYSGRDFTF
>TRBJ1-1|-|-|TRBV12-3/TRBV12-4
TGTGCCAGCACCTACAGGGTGGGCACTGAAGCTTTCTTT
CASTYRVGTEAFF
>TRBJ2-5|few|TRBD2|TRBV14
TGTGCCAGCAGCTTACGCAGGACTAGCGCCGGGGAGACCCAGTACTTC
CASSLRRTSAGETQYF
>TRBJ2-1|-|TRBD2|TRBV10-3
TGTGCCATCAGTGAGACGGGGGGATCCTACAATGAGCAGTTCTTC
CAISETGGSYNEQFF
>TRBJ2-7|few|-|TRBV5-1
TGCGCCAGCAGGAGGGGGGACCCCTACGAGCAGTACTTC
CASRRGDPYEQYF
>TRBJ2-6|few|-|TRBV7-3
TGTGCCAGCAGCTCCCACCCCACGTTACCCTGGGGGCTTGGGGCCAACGCCCTGACTTTC
CASSSHPTLPWGLGANALTF
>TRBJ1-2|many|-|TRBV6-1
TGTGCCAGCAGTGAATTACGCGACAGGAGCGGCTACACCTTC
CASSELRDRSGYTF
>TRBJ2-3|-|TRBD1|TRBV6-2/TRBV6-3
TGTGCCAGCAGTTACCTGACAGGGGGGTTAACAGATACGCAGTATTTT
CASSYLTGGLTDTQYF
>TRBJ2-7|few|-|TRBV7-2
TGTGCCAGCAGCTTGGGGGCGTTCTATACCTACGAGCAGTACTTC
CASSLGAFYTYEQYF
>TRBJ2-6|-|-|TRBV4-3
TGCGCCAGCAGCCAACTACAGGGCTCTGGGGCCAACGTCCGGACTTTC
CASSQLQGSGANVRTF
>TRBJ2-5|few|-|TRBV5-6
TGTGCCAGCAGCCAGGACAAGCTCCAAGAGACCCAGTACTTC
CASSQDKLQETQYF
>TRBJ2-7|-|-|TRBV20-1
TGCAGTGCTAGAGTTGGCAGGGACCTAAACGAGCAGTACTTC
CSARVGRDLNEQYF
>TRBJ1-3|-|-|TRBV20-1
TGCAGTGCTAGAGATTCGGCCCCTGGAAACACCATATATTTT
CSARDSAPGNTIYF
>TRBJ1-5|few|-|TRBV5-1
TGCGCCAGCAGCTTGGACGGGGACAATCAGCCCCAGCATTTT
CASSLDGDNQPQHF
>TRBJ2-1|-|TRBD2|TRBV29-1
TGCAGCGTATCGACTAGCGGGGCCTACAATGAGCAGTTCTTC
CSVSTSGAYNEQFF
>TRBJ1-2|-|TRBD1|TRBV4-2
TGTGCCAGCAGCCAATTAGGACAGGGGAACTATGGCTACACCTTC
CASSQLGQGNYGYTF
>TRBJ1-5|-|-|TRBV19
TGTGCCAGTAGTATATTCCGTAGGGGCGCGACTAGTCAGCCCCAGCATTTT
CASSIFRRGATSQPQHF
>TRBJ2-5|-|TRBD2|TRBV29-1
TGCAGCGTTGACGCGGGGGTACAAGAGACCCAGTACTTC
CSVDAGVQETQYF
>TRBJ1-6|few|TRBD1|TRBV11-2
TGTGCCAGCAGCTCCTACAGGGGGCGCGATTCACCCCTCCACTTT
CASSSYRGRDSPLHF
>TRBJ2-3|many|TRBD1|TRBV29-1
TGCAGCGTCGAGGACAGGAGCACGCAGTATTTT
CSVEDRSTQYF
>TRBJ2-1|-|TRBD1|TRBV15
TGTGCCACCAGCAGAAGACAGGGAACATGGAATGAGCAGTTCTTC
CATSRRQGTWNEQFF
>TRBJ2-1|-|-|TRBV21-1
TGTGCCAGCAGCAACCCCTTTTTAGCCGCTAGCCGGAGCATCTACAATGAGCAGTTCTTC
CASSNPFLAASRSIYNEQFF
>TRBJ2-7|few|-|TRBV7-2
TGTGCCAGCAGCTTAATTTTGGGCGAGCAGTACTTC
CASSLILGEQYF
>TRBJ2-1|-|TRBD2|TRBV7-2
TGTGCCAGCAGCTTATCCCCTCGACTAGCGGGGGAACAGTTCTTC
CASSLSPRLAGEQFF
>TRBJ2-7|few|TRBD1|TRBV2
TGTGCCAGCGTAGGGACAGGTGGGGTCGAGCAGTACTTC
CASVGTGGVEQYF
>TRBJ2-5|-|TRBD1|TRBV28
TGTGCCGGCAGTAACGCCGGGACAGGGGCTCAAGAGACCCAGTACTTC
CAGSNAGTGAQETQYF
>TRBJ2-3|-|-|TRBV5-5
TGTGCCAGCAGCTTGTGGCTCACAGATACGCAGTATTTT
CASSLWLTDTQYF
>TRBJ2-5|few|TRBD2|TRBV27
TGTGCCAGCAGTAGAGCGGGGGAAGGGAAGACCCAGTACTTC
CASSRAGEGKTQYF
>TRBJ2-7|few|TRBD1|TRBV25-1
TGTGCCAGCAGTGAACGGGGCCGCACAGGGGGGCAGTACTTC
CASSERGRTGGQYF
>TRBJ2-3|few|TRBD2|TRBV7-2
TGTGCCAGCAGCCCGCGGGGGAGGCCCACAGATACGCAGTATTTT
CASSPRGRPTDTQYF
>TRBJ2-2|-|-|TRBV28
TGTGCCAGCAAGTTGGGCAGGGTGAACACCGGGGAGCTGTTTTTT
CASKLGRVNTGELFF
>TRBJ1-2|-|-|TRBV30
TGTGCCTCATCTCGGGCGAGGGAAAACTATGGCTACACCTTC
CASSRARENYGYTF
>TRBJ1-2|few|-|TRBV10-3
TGTGCCACTGGGGATTACTATGGCTACACCTTC
CATGDYYGYTF
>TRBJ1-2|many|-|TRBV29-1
TGCAGCGTTGGTAGGTCAGCCAATTCGAGAGCTAACTATGGCTACACCTTC
CSVGRSANSRANYGYTF
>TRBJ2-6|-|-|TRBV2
TGTGCCAGCAGTGAAGCGGTGATCTCTGGGGCCAACGTCCTGACTTTC
CASSEAVISGANVLTF